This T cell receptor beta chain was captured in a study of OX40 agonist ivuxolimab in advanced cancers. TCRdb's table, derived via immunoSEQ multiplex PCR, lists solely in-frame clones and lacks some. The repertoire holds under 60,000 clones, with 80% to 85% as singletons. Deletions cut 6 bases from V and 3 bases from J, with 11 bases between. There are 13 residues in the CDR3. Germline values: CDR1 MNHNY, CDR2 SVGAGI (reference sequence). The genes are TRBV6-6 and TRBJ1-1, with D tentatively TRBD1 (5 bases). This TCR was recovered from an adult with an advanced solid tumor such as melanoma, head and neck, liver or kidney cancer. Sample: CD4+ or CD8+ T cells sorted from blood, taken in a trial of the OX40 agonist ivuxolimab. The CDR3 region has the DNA TGTGCCAGCAGGCGGGGGTACGACACTGAAGCTTTCTTT. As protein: CASRRGYDTEAFF.